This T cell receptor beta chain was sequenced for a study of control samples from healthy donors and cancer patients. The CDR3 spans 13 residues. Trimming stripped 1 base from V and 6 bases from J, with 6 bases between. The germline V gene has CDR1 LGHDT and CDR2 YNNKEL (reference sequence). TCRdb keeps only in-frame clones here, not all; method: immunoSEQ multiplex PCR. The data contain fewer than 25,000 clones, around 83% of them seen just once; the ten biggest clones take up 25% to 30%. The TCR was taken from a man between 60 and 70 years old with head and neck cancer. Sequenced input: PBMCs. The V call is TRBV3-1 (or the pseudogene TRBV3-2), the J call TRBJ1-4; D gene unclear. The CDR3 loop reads CASSQGTYEKLFF. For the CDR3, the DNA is TGTGCCAGCAGCCAAGGGACTTATGAAAAACTGTTTTTT.